Listed here is a single TCR beta chain. These data originate in a study of cytomegalovirus exposure and HLA in healthy donors. This CDR3 is built from 14 residues. Germline lookup yields CDR1 SEHNR and CDR2 FQNEAQ (reference sequence). V was clipped by 0 bases and J by 3 bases, with 8 bases between them. PCR used 60 Vbeta primers and 13 Jbeta primers. Profiling relied on immunoSEQ multiplex PCR, and the TCRdb table lists in-frame clones only, not all of them. This sample's table reports 140,000 or so clones. Sequenced input: PBMCs. The chain links TRBV7-9 to TRBJ1-2; D remains ambiguous. The sequence came from a male donor in good health and CMV-seronegative. This CDR3 is CASSLASGYYGYTF. CDR3 DNA: TGTGCCAGCAGCTTAGCGTCGGGATACTATGGCTACACCTTC.